This TCR beta chain comes out of a study of blood T cell repertoires in COVID-19. Only in-frame clones appear in the TCRdb table, and some are missing; sequencing was by immunoSEQ multiplex PCR. The repertoire holds under 500,000 clones, with roughly 87% as singletons. The germline V gene has CDR1 SEHNR and CDR2 FQNEAQ (reference sequence). V shed 3 bases, J shed 5 bases, and the junction held 15 bases outside the gene matches. This CDR3 is built from 19 residues. The sequence was collected from a woman between 18 and 29 years old with acute COVID-19. The chain couples TRBV7-9 to TRBJ2-1; 11 nucleotides line up with TRBD1. The sample consisted of PBMCs or T cells enriched from blood (not recorded which). The CDR3 DNA sequence: TGTGCCAGCAGCTTCCCCAACGGACAGGGGGCGGGATCGGACAATGAGCAGTTCTTC. It translates to CASSFPNGQGAGSDNEQFF.